This T cell receptor (beta chain) was sequenced during a study of control samples from healthy donors and cancer patients (dated by TCRdb to about 2020). Libraries came from the immunoSEQ multiplex PCR assay. In TCRdb, the immuneACCESS table is reduced to in-frame sequences with V and J assigned. These tables do not hold every clone; where another copy was compared, an unresolved V gene accounts for under half, and the others remain unexplained. Present in this sample are about 95,000 clones, about 85% of which were seen just once. The ten largest clonotypes hold around 20% of the sample. On this clone: No antigen is known for it. Per-base quality was not reported, and no clone a single base away is much larger than it.

Per the germline V gene, MNHEY is the CDR1 and SVGAGI is the CDR2. From the cysteine up to the phenylalanine, the CDR3 has a length of 16 residues. This entry keeps only the CDR3 DNA: 48 bases, framed from base 1. The V end gives up 2 bases and the J end 2 bases, leaving 4 bases in the junction not matched to a gene. The source of this sequence is a man younger than 40 in good health. Sequencing was performed on blood. This chain is built from TRBV6-5 and TRBJ1-2; the junction holds 11 bases that match TRBD1. For the CDR3, the sequence is CASSYIRTGGNYGYTF. DNA sequence: TGTGCCAGCAGTTACATCAGGACAGGGGGCAACTATGGCTACACCTTC.